The T cell receptor (beta chain) under discussion was sequenced for a study of cytomegalovirus exposure and HLA in healthy donors. Background on the study: Earlier, 150 million to 200 million T cells were analyzed, and 117 million unique TCR beta sequences were found among them.

Researchers ran the PCR with 60 Vbeta and 13 Jbeta primers. TCRdb's table, derived via immunoSEQ multiplex PCR, lists solely in-frame clones and lacks some. This sample yields 99,000 or so clones, of which over 80% are seen a single time; around 6.9% belongs to the top ten. The germline V and J ends were trimmed by 4 bases and 3 bases, with 12 bases remaining between them. Germline loops: CDR1 ENHRY, CDR2 SYGVKD. This CDR3 is built from 14 residues. Study outcomes and limitations: Generally TCR sequences proved uncommon, though certain public TCRs appeared in numerous donors. Reportedly, fewer N-insertions than the approximately 700-donor mean appeared in an Asian-associated ancestry cluster in a later analysis. A missense DCLRE1C variant was associated with V- and J-gene trimming of TCR beta chains in a later analysis, and an independent cohort replicated the association.

Points on this clone: Its antigen is currently unknown.

The sequence came from a man younger than 45 in good health and CMV-seropositive. The rearrangement uses TRBV10-3 and TRBJ1-1; D may be TRBD1 (6 bases). Source material: PBMCs. The CDR3 loop is CAISATGSDTEAFF. The CDR3 nucleotides are TGTGCCATCAGTGCCACAGGGTCCGACACTGAAGCTTTCTTT.